This T cell receptor beta chain derives from a study of tumor-infiltrating lymphocytes in primary liver carcinoma (dated by TCRdb to 2015 to 2018). As for the study more broadly: The five patients, three men and two women aged 30 to 69 years, had hepatocellular carcinoma (four) or combined HCC and intrahepatic cholangiocarcinoma (one). TCRbeta repertoire sequencing covered roughly 35 specimens from 5 patients: 25 tumor regions, 5 adjacent noncancerous liver tissues and 5 peripheral blood samples. Agilent mRNA microarray profiling was performed on the 25 tumor region samples to relate TCRbeta repertoire diversity to the local molecular phenotype. Tumors of the five patients were stage T1-T3 N0M0 with maximum diameters of roughly 4.2 to 11 cm. Across five regions of each liver tumor, along with adjacent normal tissue and blood, the study brought together TCRbeta repertoire sequencing, expression microarrays and whole-exome sequencing. Reproducibility between technical replicate repertoires was high, with correlation coefficients above 0.95 and mean shared-clone rates roughly 0.87. Samples yielded roughly 3.65 to 7.5 million productive TCRbeta reads; read depth did not differ significantly between tissue types. Results the study describes overall, beyond this receptor: Repertoire overlap was found to be higher between tumor regions (mean about 35%) than between tumor-adjacent (roughly 17%) or tumor-blood (about 14%) pairs, consistent with antigen-driven expansion. Compared with blood, tumors had a significantly larger share of the repertoire taken up by the top 250 clones (p = 0.039). Only five patients were included in the study, and the authors note that the findings should be validated in a larger study. Only roughly 8-24% of top clones appeared in all five regions of a tumor, which suggests that tumor-infiltrating T cells are spatially heterogeneous. Because the samples were bulk and unsorted, CD4+ and CD8+ T cell repertoires could not be compared. Because sequencing covered only the TCR beta chain and unpaired alpha chains were not captured, true repertoire diversity is likely underestimated.

Starting from around 500 ng total RNA, TCRbeta-specific cDNA was produced by reverse transcription with a constant-region primer and ProtoScript II reverse transcriptase. Construction of the TCRbeta libraries relied on three nested rounds of multiplex PCR, following a slightly modified ARM-PCR procedure. Multiplex TRBV1-TRBV30 forward primers and a Cbeta reverse primer were used in the first two PCR rounds, each of which was run for approximately 10 cycles. A final 25-cycle PCR with Deep VentR polymerase added sample barcodes and Illumina adapters. Amplicons of 200-500 bp were gel-purified with a QIAquick gel extraction kit before sequencing. TCRbeta amplicons were sequenced on an Illumina HiSeq 2500 with 250-bp paired-end reads. The original pipeline was this. Quality trimming of reads was performed with Trimmomatic v0.33, and paired reads were merged with FLASH v1.2.11 so that full CDR3 sequences could be recovered. MiGEC v1.2.1b assigned V, D and J germline segments to the rearranged TCRbeta sequences. Clonotype statistics and Shannon-Wiener diversity indices were computed with VDJtools v1.0.0. Except for diversity analysis, only the 250 most abundant clonotypes of each sample were used in subsequent analyses to reduce sampling bias. TCRdb reanalyzed the raw reads on its own, using fastp at Q25 for trimming and MiXCR for clone calling, and kept in-frame beta chains. Under each unique CDR3 protein, matching rows form one entry showing the most common genes and DNA. These V and J calls derive from TCRdb rather than the authors' analysis. Recorded for this sample are 100,000 to 150,000 distinct CDR3 sequences; 50% to 80% of them occurred a single time. The ten largest account for around 8.2% of the sample.

The germline V gene sets CDR1 to MDHEN and CDR2 to SYDVKM. The CDR3 length is 16 residues, termini included. Kept here is only the CDR3 DNA, which spans 48 bases and is read in frame from base 1. To note about this clonotype: Its antigen target is currently unknown. In this CDR3 the conserved last residue, phenylalanine or tryptophan, is missing, so a read error is likely.

Without any cell sorting, total RNA and DNA were co-extracted from roughly 18-30 mg of bulk tissue using the AllPrep DNA/RNA mini kit. Four to six patients with histopathologically diagnosed primary liver carcinoma underwent surgical resection in China between late 2015 and March 2016. Chronic HBV infection was present in the patients, and the patients were treatment-naive at sampling. Each tumor was sampled at five spatially separated regions: the superior, inferior, left-lateral and right-lateral poles and the tumor centre. Histology showed that every tumor sample contained more than 85% viable tumor cells. Fresh tumor and adjacent tissue pieces were bisected, with one half stored in RNAlater at -80 degrees C and the other half sent for histology.

The clonotype was recovered from a woman aged 55-70 years with primary liver carcinoma and hepatitis B virus infection. The V and J segments used are TRBV28 and TRBJ2-3; possibly the D gene is TRBD1, per 6 matching bases. Sequencing used liver tumor tissue from sampling region 3. In the paper's terms, the cell subset or site label means: tumor region T3, left-lateral pole. The bases read TGTGCCAGCAGTCAGCCGGTGAGGCTTGTGACAGGTACGCAGTATCTT. It encodes CASSQPVRLVTGTQYL.